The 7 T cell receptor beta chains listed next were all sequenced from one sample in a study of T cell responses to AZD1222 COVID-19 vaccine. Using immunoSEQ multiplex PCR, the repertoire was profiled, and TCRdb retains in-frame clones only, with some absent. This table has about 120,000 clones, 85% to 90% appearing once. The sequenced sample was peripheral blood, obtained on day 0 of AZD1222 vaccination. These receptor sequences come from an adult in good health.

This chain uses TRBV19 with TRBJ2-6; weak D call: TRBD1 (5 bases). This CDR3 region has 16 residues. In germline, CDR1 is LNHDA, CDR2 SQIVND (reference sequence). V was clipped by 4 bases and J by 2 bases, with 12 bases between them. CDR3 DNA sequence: TGTGCCAGTAGTACCCCGGCAGGGCCTGGGGCCAACGTCCTGACTTTC. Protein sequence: CASSTPAGPGANVLTF.

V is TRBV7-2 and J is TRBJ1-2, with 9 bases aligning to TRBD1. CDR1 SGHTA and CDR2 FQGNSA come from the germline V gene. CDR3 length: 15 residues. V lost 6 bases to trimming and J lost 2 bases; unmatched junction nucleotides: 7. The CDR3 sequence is CASSQGQGPNYGYTF. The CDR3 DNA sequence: TGTGCCAGCAGTCAGGGACAGGGTCCGAACTATGGCTACACCTTC. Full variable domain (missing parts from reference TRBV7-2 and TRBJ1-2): GAGVSQSPSNKVTEKGKDVELRCDPISGHTALYWYRQSLGQGLEFLIYFQGNSAPDKSGLPSDRFSAERTGGSVSTLTIQRTQQEDSAVYLCASSQGQGPNYGYTFGSGTRLTVV.

CDR3 in amino acids: CASSALAGANNEQFF. The DNA of the CDR3 is TGTGCCAGCAGCGCCCTAGCGGGAGCGAACAATGAGCAGTTCTTC. The J gene is TRBJ2-1, the V gene TRBV9; 10 nucleotides agree with TRBD2. The CDR3 totals 15 residues. V was pared by 3 bases and J by 5 bases, with 5 bases of the junction left unmatched. Germline assignment: CDR1 SGDLS and CDR2 YYNGEE.

The CDR3 bases are TGTGCCAGCAGCTTAGCGGGGACAAACTATGGCTACACCTTC. Protein product: CASSLAGTNYGYTF. The rearrangement uses TRBV7-2 and TRBJ1-2, with D possibly matching TRBD1 (6 bases). The CDR3 length is 14 residues. V was shortened by 0 bases and J by 2 bases, with 7 bases between the two germline ends. CDR1 and CDR2 (germline): SGHTA, FQGNSA.

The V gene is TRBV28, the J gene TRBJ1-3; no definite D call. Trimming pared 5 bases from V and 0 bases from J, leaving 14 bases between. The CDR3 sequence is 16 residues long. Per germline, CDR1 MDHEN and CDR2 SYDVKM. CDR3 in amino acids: CASSPPQGSSGNTIYF. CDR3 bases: TGTGCCAGCAGTCCCCCTCAAGGGAGCTCTGGAAACACCATATATTTT.

This CDR3 reads CASSHWDRESQETQYF. CDR3 sequence (DNA): TGTGCCAGCAGCCATTGGGACAGGGAGAGCCAAGAGACCCAGTACTTC. This chain uses TRBV11-1 with TRBJ2-5, with TRBD1 identical over 9 bases. Germline trimming cut 5 bases from V and 1 base from J; bases unmatched to any gene: 8. Germline assignment: CDR1 SGHAT and CDR2 FQDESV (reference sequence). The CDR3 is 16 amino acids. Complete variable domain (other parts from reference TRBV11-1 and TRBJ2-5): EAEVAQSPRYKITEKSQAVAFWCDPISGHATLYWYRQILGQGPELLVQFQDESVVDDSQLPKDRFSAERLKGVDSTLKIQPAELGDSAMYLCASSHWDRESQETQYFGPGTRLLVL.

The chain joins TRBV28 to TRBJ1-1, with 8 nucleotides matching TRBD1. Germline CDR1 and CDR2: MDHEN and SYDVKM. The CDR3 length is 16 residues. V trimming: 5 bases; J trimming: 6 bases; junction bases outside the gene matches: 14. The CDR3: CASSKSGSGQASEAFF. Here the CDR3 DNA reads TGTGCCAGCAGTAAAAGTGGGTCGGGACAGGCCTCTGAAGCTTTCTTT.